Listed here are 19 T cell receptor beta chains from one sample, sequenced in a study of post-analysis software for immune sequencing data. The TCR beta cDNA libraries contained unique molecular identifiers. Using its own MiXCR run on the PCR reads, TCRdb lists one record per CDR3 protein. The sample consists of about 160,000 distinct CDR3 sequences, approximately 35% of them appearing once. The source material was blood, sampled after autologous hematopoietic stem cell transplantation. Receptors originate from a girl aged 10 to 17 with multiple sclerosis.

There are a few counts of this clonotype. This rearrangement joins TRBV6-5 to TRBJ1-5; D gene ambiguous. Germline V gene lookup returns CDR1 MNHEY and CDR2 SVGAGI. Trimming stripped 5 bases from V and 7 bases from J, with 15 bases between. The CDR3 runs to 14 residues. The CDR3 sequence is CASSTDGLGQPQHF. CDR3 in DNA: TGTGCCAGCAGTACTGACGGTTTGGGCCAGCCCCAGCATTTT.

Concerning this clonotype: A read error may account for a junction end that differs from germline. The V call is TRBV5-6, the J call TRBJ2-4; D might be TRBD1 or TRBD2, each matching 5 bases. The CDR3 loop spans 12 amino acids. The germline CDR1 and CDR2 sequences are SGHDT and YYEEEE. In DNA, the CDR3 is TGTGCCAGCAGCCGGGACGGAAACATTCAGTGCTTC. It yields the protein CASSRDGNIQCF.

This clonotype showed up many times. The genes are TRBV18 and TRBJ2-7; D gene uncertain. CDR3 length: 12 residues. Trimming shortened V by 4 bases and J by 7 bases, and 11 bases separated the two germline ends. The germline V gene encodes CDR1 KGHSH and CDR2 LQKENI. The CDR3: CASSLLTGEQYF. The CDR3 nucleotides read TGTGCCAGCTCACTACTGACTGGGGAGCAGTACTTC.

This clonotype came up many times. This chain joins TRBV15 and TRBJ2-7, with 8 bases that match TRBD1. This CDR3 is 15 amino acids long. Germline assignment: CDR1 LNHNV and CDR2 YYDKDF (reference sequence). The junction had 7 bases not matched to a gene; V was cut back by 2 bases and J by 4 bases. CDR3 bases: TGTGCCACCAGCAGAACCCCCGACAGGGGTTACGAGCAGTACTTC. Its protein is CATSRTPDRGYEQYF. Drawing the rest from reference TRBV15 and TRBJ2-7, the complete variable domain is DAMVIQNPRYQVTQFGKPVTLSCSQTLNHNVMYWYQQKSSQAPKLLFHYYDKDFNNEADTPDNFQSRRPNTSFCFLDIRSPGLGDTAMYLCATSRTPDRGYEQYFGPGTRLTVT.

The chain couples TRBV6-5 to TRBJ1-6; D call uncertain. Germline values: CDR1 MNHEY, CDR2 SVGAGI. The CDR3 has 14 residues. V shed 2 bases and J shed 4 bases, with 6 bases lying between them. Here the CDR3 reads CASSYVPYNSPLHF. In DNA form, the CDR3 reads TGTGCCAGCAGTTACGTCCCTTATAATTCACCCCTCCACTTT.

This clonotype was found many times. The V and J genes are TRBV29-1 and TRBJ1-2; perhaps TRBD1 as D (5 bases). Looked up from germline, CDR1 is SQVTM and CDR2 is ANQGSEA. V gave up 0 bases and J gave up 4 bases, with 6 bases separating them. There are 12 residues in the CDR3. CDR3 protein: CSVEEGRYGYTF. The CDR3 region has the DNA TGCAGCGTTGAAGAGGGACGCTATGGCTACACCTTC.

This clonotype has a single count. One base away lies a much larger clone, so this may be a sequencing read error. The chain joins TRBV6-2 or TRBV6-3 to TRBJ2-4; D gene unclear. V lost 1 base and J lost 13, with 11 bases in between. Germline-derived CDR1 and CDR2 are MNHEY and SVGEGT. The CDR3 has 12 amino acids. Here the CDR3 DNA reads TGTGCCAGCAGTTACTGGCTCAATGAGCAGTACTTC. Translation gives CASSYWLNEQYF.

Comment on this clonotype: One base away lies a much larger clone, so this may be a sequencing read error. The rearrangement uses TRBV7-2 and TRBJ2-7; 9 positions agree with TRBD2. This CDR3 comprises 14 residues. The trim removed 4 bases at V and 9 bases at J, leaving 10 bases unmatched. Per germline, CDR1 SGHTA and CDR2 FQGNSA. CDR3 protein: CASSSIWTSAGQYF. The DNA for the CDR3 is TGTGCCAGCAGCTCGATTTGGACTAGCGCAGGGCAGTACTTC.

J is TRBJ2-7 and V is TRBV4-2; 7 nucleotides agree with TRBD2. CDR1 and CDR2 (germline): LGHNA, YNFKEQ. The V gene end was trimmed by 2 bases and the J gene end by 4 bases; junction bases not matched to a gene: 8. This CDR3 spans 15 amino acids. The CDR3 loop reads CASSQRAGSAYEQYF. CDR3 nucleotides: TGTGCCAGCAGCCAACGAGCGGGATCCGCTTACGAGCAGTACTTC.

This clonotype was seen repeatedly, ten times or more. The chain uses TRBV20-1 and TRBJ2-1; no reliable D call. V dropped 1 base and J dropped 0 bases, with 10 bases sitting between them. The germline gives CDR1 DFQATT, CDR2 SNEGSKA (reference sequence). This CDR3 region has 15 residues. The CDR3 sequence: CSARAGRDSYNEQFF. The CDR3 nucleotides are TGCAGTGCTAGAGCTGGCAGAGACTCCTACAATGAGCAGTTCTTC.

The V call is TRBV24-1, the J call TRBJ2-3; 8 nucleotides agree with TRBD1. The CDR3 runs to 16 residues. Germline trimming cut 3 bases from V and 4 bases from J; bases unmatched to any gene: 8. The germline V gene encodes CDR1 KGHDR and CDR2 SFDVKD. The CDR3 nucleotides read TGTGCCACCAGTGATACGCTGCGGACAGGGCCAGATACGCAGTATTTT. Translation gives CATSDTLRTGPDTQYF.

Only a few counts were recorded for this clonotype. The V gene is TRBV13, the J gene TRBJ2-1, with TRBD2 identical over 7 bases. Unmatched junction bases numbered 4, after V lost 2 bases and J lost 6 bases. Germline CDR1 is PRHDT and CDR2 is FYEKMQ (reference sequence). This CDR3 region has 14 residues. CDR3 protein: CASSLWDYPNEQFF. The CDR3 DNA reads TGTGCCAGCAGCTTATGGGACTACCCCAATGAGCAGTTCTTC.

The chain carries TRBV6-5 and TRBJ1-1; D might be TRBD1 (5 bases). Germline loops: CDR1 MNHEY, CDR2 SVGAGI. V lost 6 bases and J lost 3, with 17 bases in between. This CDR3 is built from 15 residues. The chain's CDR3 is CASRKSRAWDTEAFF. In DNA form, the CDR3 reads TGTGCCAGCAGAAAATCCAGGGCGTGGGACACTGAAGCTTTCTTT.

The gene calls are TRBV7-2 and TRBJ2-3; D possibly corresponds to TRBD2 (6 bases). Germline V CDR1 and CDR2: SGHTA, FQGNSA. The CDR3 has 14 amino acids. Trimming removed 7 bases at V and 2 bases at J, with 13 bases between. CDR3 in DNA: TGTGCCAGCACCCCCGGGGGATTCACAGATACGCAGTATTTT. Its protein is CASTPGGFTDTQYF.

The chain carries TRBV12-3 or TRBV12-4 and TRBJ2-3; D is unresolved. The CDR3 has 14 amino acids. V lost 4 bases to trimming and J lost 5 bases, with 13 bases between them. CDR3 in amino acids: CASSSFGAIDTQYF. The CDR3 nucleotides are TGTGCCAGCAGTTCTTTTGGAGCCATAGATACGCAGTATTTT.

The V gene is TRBV10-3, the J gene TRBJ1-6, with D tentatively TRBD1 (5 bases). From germline, CDR1 is ENHRY and CDR2 SYGVKD. Trimming removed 3 bases at V and 5 bases at J, with 11 bases between. The CDR3 covers 15 residues. The DNA for the CDR3 is TGTGCCATCAGTGAACCCGGGACGGATAATTCACCCCTCCACTTT. Its protein is CAISEPGTDNSPLHF.

V is TRBV28 and J is TRBJ2-5, with D tentatively TRBD2 (6 bases). The germline V and J ends were trimmed by 5 bases and 2 bases, with 9 bases remaining between them. The CDR3 is 13 amino acids. The germline CDR1 and CDR2 sequences are MDHEN and SYDVKM. The DNA for the CDR3 is TGTGCCAGCAGTCCGGACTATCAAGAGACCCAGTACTTC. It yields the protein CASSPDYQETQYF. The complete variable domain, with remaining parts taken from reference TRBV28 and TRBJ2-5, reads DVKVTQSSRYLVKRTGEKVFLECVQDMDHENMFWYRQDPGLGLRLIYFSYDVKMKEKGDIPEGYSVSREKKERFSLILESASTNQTSMYLCASSPDYQETQYFGPGTRLLVL.

The chain combines TRBV28 with TRBJ1-5; no reliable D call. The CDR3 consists of 15 residues. Trimming removed 6 bases from V and 9 bases from J, with 21 bases in between. Looked up from germline, CDR1 is MDHEN and CDR2 is SYDVKM. This CDR3 reads CASSPPQAPSRPQHF. The CDR3 DNA reads as TGTGCCAGCAGCCCCCCGCAGGCCCCCTCAAGGCCCCAGCATTTT.

This clonotype turned up a few times. This chain links TRBV13 with TRBJ1-2; D is perhaps TRBD1 (6 bases). Trimming cost V 5 bases and J 6 bases, with 19 bases left between them. Germline CDR1 PRHDT, CDR2 FYEKMQ (reference sequence). The CDR3 consists of 15 residues. CDR3 in amino acids: CASSRTPGDGNGYTF. CDR3 coding DNA: TGTGCCAGCAGCAGAACCCCAGGGGATGGAAATGGCTACACCTTC.